The clone carrying this T cell receptor (beta chain) was observed many times. Antigen unknown. This sample was included in a study of T-cell memory formation after mild COVID-19. About the study: TCR clustering was largely donor specific. Study observations and caveats: Contracting clones localized mainly to CM and EM when CD4+ and mainly to EMRA when CD8+. The study found balanced CD4/CD8 in clones contracting day 15 to 85 and a CD4+ lean in later expanders.

The germline V gene encodes CDR1 SGHKS and CDR2 YYEKEE (reference sequence). This CDR3 is 14 amino acids long. The ends were cut back, 5 bases at V and 5 bases at J, with 17 bases in the middle. TCRdb re-called the 5' RACE reads through MiXCR, storing one row per CDR3 protein. The sample consists of tens of thousands of distinct CDR3 sequences, roughly 16% of them appearing once. The chain is built from TRBV5-5 and TRBJ2-7; D call uncertain. Sequencing input: PBMCs or a T cell subset sorted from them (not recorded which). This sequence originates from an adult who had mild COVID-19 (a few samples of this study predate the infection). Cell type and time point are not known. For the CDR3, the DNA is TGTGCCAGCAGGTATACCCCTAGTATGGACGAGCAGTACTTC. Residues: CASRYTPSMDEQYF.